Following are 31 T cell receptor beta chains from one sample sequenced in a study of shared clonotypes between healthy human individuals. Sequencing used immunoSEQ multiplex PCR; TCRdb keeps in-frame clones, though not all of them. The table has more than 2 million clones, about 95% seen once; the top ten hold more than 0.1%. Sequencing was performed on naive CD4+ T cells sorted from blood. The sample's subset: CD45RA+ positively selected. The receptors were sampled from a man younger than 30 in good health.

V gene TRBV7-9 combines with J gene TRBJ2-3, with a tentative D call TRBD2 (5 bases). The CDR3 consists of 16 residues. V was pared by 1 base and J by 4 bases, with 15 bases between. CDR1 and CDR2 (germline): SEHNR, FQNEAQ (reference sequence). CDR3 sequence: CASSLVVGVEADTQYF. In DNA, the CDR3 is TGTGCCAGCAGCTTAGTGGTGGGAGTTGAGGCAGATACGCAGTATTTT.

CDR3 sequence: CATSREHKSQPQHF. In DNA, the CDR3 is TGTGCCACCAGCAGAGAACATAAGAGTCAGCCCCAGCATTTT. This rearrangement joins TRBV15 to TRBJ1-5, with D hard to call. CDR3 size: 14 residues. The V and J ends lost 0 bases and 6 bases respectively, with 9 bases between them. Germline V lookup: CDR1 LNHNV, CDR2 YYDKDF (reference sequence).

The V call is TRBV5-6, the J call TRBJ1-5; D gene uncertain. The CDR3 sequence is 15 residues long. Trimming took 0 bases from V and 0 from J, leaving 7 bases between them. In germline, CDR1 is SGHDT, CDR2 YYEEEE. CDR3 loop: CASSLGDNSNQPQHF. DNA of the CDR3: TGTGCCAGCAGCTTGGGAGACAATAGCAATCAGCCCCAGCATTTT.

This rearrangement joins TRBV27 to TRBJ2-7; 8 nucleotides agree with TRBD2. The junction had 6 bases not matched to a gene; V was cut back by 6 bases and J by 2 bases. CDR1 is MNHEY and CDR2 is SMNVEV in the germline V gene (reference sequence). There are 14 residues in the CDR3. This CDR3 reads CASSPGGGPYEQYF. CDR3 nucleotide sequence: TGTGCCAGCAGCCCCGGGGGGGGGCCCTACGAGCAGTACTTC.

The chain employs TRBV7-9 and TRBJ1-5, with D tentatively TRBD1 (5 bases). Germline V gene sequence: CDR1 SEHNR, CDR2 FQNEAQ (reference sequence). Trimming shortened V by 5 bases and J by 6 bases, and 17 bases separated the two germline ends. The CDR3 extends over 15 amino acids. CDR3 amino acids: CASSPDSISIQPQHF. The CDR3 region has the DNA TGTGCCAGCAGCCCCGACAGCATTTCTATTCAGCCCCAGCATTTT.

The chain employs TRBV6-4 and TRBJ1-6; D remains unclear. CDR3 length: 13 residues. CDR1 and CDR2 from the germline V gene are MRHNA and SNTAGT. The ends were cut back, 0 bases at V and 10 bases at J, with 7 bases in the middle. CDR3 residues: CASSDSEASPLHF. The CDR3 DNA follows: TGTGCCAGCAGTGACTCGGAGGCCTCACCCCTCCACTTT.

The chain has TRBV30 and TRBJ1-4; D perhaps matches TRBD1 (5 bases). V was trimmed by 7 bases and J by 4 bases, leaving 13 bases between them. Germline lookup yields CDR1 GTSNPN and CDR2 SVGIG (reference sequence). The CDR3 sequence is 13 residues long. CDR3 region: CASAGDFNEKLFF. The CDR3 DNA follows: TGTGCCTCAGCGGGGGACTTTAATGAAAAACTGTTTTTT.

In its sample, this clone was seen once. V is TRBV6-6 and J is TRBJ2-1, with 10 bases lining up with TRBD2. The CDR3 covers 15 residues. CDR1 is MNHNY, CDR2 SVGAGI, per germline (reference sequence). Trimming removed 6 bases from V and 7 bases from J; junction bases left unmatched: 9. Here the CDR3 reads CASRSSGGALNEQFF. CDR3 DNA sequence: TGTGCCAGCAGATCCAGCGGGGGGGCGTTGAATGAGCAGTTCTTC.

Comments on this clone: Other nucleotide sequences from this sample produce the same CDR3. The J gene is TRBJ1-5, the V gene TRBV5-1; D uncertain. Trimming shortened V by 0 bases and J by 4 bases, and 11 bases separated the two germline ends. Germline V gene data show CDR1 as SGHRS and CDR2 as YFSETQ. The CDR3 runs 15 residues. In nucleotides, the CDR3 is TGCGCCAGCAGCTTGGACTCTTCCAGTAATCAGCCCCAGCATTTT. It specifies CASSLDSSSNQPQHF. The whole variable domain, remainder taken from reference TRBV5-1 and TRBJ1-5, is KAGVTQTPRYLIKTRGQQVTLSCSPISGHRSVSWYQQTPGQGLQFLFEYFSETQRNKGNFPGRFSGRQFSNSRSEMNVSTLELGDSALYLCASSLDSSSNQPQHFGDGTRLSIL.

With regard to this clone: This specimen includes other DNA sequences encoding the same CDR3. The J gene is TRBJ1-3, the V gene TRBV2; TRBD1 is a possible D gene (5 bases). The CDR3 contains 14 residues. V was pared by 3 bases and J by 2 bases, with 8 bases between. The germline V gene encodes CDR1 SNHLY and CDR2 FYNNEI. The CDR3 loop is CASSEQGTGNTIYF. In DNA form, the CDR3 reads TGTGCCAGCAGTGAGCAGGGAACTGGAAACACCATATATTTT.

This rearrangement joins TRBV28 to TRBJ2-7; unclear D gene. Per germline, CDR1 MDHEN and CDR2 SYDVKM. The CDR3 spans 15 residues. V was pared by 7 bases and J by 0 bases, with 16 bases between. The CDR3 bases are TGTGCCAGCACCGAATCGGTAAATTACTCCTACGAGCAGTACTTC. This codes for CASTESVNYSYEQYF.

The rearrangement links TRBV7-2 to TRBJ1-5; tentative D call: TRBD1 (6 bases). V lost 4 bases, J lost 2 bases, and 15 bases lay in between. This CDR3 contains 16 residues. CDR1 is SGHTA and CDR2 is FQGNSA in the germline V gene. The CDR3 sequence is CASSSPSAGGNQPQHF. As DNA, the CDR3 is TGTGCCAGCAGCTCACCTTCGGCAGGGGGCAATCAGCCCCAGCATTTT.

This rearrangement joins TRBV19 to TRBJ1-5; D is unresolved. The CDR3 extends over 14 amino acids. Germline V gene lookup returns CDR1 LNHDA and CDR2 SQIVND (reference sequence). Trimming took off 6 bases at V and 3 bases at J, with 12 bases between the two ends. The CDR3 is CASREADPNQPQHF. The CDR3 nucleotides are TGTGCCAGTAGAGAGGCGGACCCCAATCAGCCCCAGCATTTT.

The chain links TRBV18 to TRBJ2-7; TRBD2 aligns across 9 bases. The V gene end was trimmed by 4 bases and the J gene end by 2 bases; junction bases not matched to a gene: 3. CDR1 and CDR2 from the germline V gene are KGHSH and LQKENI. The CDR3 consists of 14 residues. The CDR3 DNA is TGTGCCAGCTCACGGGGGACTAGCACCTACGAGCAGTACTTC. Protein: CASSRGTSTYEQYF.

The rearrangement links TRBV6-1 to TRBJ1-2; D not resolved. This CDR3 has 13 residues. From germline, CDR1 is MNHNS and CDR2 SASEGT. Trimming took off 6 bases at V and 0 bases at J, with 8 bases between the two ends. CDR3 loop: CASSRTSNYGYTF. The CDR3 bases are TGTGCCAGCAGCCGGACGTCTAACTATGGCTACACCTTC.

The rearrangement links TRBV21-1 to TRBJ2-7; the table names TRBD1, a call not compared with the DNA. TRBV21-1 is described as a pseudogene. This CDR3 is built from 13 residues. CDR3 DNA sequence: TGTGCCAGCAGCAAAGGGCTGAACTACGAGCAGTACTTC. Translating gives CASSKGLNYEQYF.

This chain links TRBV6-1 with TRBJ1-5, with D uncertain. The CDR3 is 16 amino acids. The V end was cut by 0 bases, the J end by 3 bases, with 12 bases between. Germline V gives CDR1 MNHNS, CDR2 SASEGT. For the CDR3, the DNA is TGTGCCAGCAGTGAAGCGCTTGGGCAGACCAATCAGCCCCAGCATTTT. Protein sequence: CASSEALGQTNQPQHF.

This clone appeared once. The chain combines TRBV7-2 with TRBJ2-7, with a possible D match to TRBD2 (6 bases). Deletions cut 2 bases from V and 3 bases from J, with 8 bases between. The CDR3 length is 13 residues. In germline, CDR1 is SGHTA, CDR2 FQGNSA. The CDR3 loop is CASSLWDFYEQYF. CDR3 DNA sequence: TGTGCCAGCAGCTTATGGGACTTCTACGAGCAGTACTTC. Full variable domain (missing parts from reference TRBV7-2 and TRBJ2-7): GAGVSQSPSNKVTEKGKDVELRCDPISGHTALYWYRQSLGQGLEFLIYFQGNSAPDKSGLPSDRFSAERTGGSVSTLTIQRTQQEDSAVYLCASSLWDFYEQYFGPGTRLTVT.

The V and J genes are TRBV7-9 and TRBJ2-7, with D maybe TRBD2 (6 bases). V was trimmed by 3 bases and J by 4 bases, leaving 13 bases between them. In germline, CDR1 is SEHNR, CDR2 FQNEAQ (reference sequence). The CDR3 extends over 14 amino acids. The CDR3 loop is CASSFSGTFYEQYF. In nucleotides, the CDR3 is TGTGCCAGCAGCTTCTCGGGGACTTTTTACGAGCAGTACTTC.

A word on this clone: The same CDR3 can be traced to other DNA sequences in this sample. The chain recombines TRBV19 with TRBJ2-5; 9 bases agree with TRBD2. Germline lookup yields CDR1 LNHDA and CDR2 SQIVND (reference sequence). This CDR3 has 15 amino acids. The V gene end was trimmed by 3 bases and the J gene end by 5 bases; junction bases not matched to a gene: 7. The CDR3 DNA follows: TGTGCCAGTAGTATCGGCGGGGGGGCCTTGGAGACCCAGTACTTC. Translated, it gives CASSIGGGALETQYF.

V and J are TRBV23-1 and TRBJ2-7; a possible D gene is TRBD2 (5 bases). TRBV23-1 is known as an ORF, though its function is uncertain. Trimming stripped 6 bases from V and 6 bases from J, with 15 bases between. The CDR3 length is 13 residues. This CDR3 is CASSPAGVGEQYF. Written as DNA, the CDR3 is TGCGCCAGCAGCCCCGCCGGGGTTGGCGAGCAGTACTTC.

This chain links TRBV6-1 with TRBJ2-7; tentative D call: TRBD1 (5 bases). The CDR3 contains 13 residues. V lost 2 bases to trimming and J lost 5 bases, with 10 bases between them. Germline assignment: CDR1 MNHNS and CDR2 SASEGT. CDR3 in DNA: TGTGCCAGCAGTGAAAGTGCGGACAACGAGCAGTACTTC. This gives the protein CASSESADNEQYF.

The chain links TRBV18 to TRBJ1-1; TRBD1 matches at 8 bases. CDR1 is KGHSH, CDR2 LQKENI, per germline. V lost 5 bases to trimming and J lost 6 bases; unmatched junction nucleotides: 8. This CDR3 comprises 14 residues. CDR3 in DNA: TGTGCCAGCTCATACCAGGGGGCCAGGGCTGAAGCTTTCTTT. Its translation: CASSYQGARAEAFF.

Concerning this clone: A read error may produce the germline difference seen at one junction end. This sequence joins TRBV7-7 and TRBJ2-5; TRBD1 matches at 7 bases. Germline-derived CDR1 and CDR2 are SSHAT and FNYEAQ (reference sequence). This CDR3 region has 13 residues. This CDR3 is CASSPGQQETQYF. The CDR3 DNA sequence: TGTGCTAGCAGCCCGGGACAGCAAGAGACCCAGTACTTC. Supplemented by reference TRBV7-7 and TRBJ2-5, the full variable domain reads GAGVSQSPRYKVTKRGQDVTLRCDPISSHATLYWYQQALGQGPEFLTYFNYEAQPDKSGLPSDRFSAERPEGSISTLTIQRTEQRDSAMYRCASSPGQQETQYFGPGTRLLVL.

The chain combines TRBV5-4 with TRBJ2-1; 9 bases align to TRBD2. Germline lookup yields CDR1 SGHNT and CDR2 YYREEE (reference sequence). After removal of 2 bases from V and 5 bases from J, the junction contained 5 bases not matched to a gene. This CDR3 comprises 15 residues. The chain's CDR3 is CASSFTSGSHNEQFF. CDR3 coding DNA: TGTGCCAGCAGCTTCACTAGCGGGTCCCACAATGAGCAGTTCTTC.

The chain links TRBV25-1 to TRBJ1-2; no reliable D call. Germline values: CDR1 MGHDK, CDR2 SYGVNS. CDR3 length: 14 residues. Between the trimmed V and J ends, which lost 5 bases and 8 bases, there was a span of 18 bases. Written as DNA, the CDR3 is TGTGCCAGCAGTTCGGGAGACTCCATTGGGGGCTACACCTTC. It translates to CASSSGDSIGGYTF.

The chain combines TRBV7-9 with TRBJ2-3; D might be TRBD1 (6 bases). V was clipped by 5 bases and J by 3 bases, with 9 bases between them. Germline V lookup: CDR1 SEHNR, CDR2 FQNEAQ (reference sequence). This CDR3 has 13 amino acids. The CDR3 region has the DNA TGTGCCAGCAGCGTGGACAGTACAGATACGCAGTATTTT. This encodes CASSVDSTDTQYF.

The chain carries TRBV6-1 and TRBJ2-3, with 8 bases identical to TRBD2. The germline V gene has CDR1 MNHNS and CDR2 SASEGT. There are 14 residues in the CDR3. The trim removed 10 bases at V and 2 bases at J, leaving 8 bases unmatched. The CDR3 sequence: CATSSGSYTDTQYF. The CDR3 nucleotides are TGTGCCACTTCCAGCGGGAGTTACACAGATACGCAGTATTTT.

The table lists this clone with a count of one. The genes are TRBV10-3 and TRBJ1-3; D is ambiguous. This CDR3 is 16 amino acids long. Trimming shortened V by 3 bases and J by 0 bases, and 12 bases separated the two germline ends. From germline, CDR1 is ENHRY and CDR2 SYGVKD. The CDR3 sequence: CAISDLAKSSGNTIYF. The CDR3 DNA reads TGTGCCATCAGTGACCTAGCGAAGAGCTCTGGAAACACCATATATTTT.

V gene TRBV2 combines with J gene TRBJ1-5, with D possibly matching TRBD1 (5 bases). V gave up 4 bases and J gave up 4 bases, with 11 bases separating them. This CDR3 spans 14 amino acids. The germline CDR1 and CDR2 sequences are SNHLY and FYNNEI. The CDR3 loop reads CASSVGLGNQPQHF. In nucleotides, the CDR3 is TGTGCCAGCAGTGTGGGACTAGGGAATCAGCCCCAGCATTTT.

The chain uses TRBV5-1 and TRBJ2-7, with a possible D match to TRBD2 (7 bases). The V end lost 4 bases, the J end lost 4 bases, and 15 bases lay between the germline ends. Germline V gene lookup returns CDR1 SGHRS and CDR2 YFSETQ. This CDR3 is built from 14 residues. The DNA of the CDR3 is TGCGCCAGCAGCCCTTCCGGGGGGCGGTACGAGCAGTACTTC. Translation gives CASSPSGGRYEQYF.